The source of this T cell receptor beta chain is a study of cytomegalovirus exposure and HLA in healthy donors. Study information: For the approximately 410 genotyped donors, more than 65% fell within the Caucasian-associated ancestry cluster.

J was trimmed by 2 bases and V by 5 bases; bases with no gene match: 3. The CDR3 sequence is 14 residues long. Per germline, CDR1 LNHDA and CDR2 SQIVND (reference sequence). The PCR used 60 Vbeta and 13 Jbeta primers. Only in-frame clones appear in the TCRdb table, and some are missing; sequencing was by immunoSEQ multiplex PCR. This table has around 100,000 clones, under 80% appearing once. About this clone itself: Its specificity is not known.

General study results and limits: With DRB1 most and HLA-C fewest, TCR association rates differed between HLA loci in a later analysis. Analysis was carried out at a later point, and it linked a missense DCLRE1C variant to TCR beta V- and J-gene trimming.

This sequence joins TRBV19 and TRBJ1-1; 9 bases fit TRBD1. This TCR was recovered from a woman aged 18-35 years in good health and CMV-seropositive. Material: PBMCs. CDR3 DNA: TGTGCCAGTAGTTGGGACAGGGTAAACACTGAAGCTTTCTTT. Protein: CASSWDRVNTEAFF.